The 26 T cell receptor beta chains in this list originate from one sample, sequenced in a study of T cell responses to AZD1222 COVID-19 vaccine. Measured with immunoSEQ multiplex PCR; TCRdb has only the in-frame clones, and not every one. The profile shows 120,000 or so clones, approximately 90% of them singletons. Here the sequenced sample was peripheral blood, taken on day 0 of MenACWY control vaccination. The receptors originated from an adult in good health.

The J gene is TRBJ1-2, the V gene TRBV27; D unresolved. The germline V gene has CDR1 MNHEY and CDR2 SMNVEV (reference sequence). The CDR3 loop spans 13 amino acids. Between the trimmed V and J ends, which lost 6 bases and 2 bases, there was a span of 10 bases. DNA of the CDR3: TGTGCCAGCAGCATTAACCCGAACTATGGCTACACCTTC. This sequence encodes CASSINPNYGYTF.

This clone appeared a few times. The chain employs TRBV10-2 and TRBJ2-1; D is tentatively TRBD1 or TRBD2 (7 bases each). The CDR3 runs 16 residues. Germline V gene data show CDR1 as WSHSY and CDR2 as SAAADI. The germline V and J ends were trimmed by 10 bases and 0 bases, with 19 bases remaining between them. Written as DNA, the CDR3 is TGCGCCACCAGGGGGGGGCGTGCAGGCTCCTACAATGAGCAGTTCTTC. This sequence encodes CATRGGRAGSYNEQFF.

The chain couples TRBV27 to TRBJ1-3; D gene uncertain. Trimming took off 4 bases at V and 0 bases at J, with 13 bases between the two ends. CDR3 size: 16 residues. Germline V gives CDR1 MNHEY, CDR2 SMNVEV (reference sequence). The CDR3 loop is CASSYPGRHSGNTIYF. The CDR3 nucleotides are TGTGCCAGCAGTTACCCTGGACGGCACTCTGGAAACACCATATATTTT.

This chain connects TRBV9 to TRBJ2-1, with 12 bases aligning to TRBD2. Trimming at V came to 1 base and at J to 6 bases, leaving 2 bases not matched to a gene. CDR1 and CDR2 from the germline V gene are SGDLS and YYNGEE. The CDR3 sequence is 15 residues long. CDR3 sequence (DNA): TGTGCCAGCAGCGTATCTAGCGGGAGGGTCAATGAGCAGTTCTTC. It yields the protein CASSVSSGRVNEQFF.

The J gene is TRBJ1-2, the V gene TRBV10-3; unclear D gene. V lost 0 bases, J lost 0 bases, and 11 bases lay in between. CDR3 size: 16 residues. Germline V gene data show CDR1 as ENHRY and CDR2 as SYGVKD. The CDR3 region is CAISESPPGANYGYTF. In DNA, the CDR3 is TGTGCCATCAGTGAGTCCCCCCCAGGAGCTAACTATGGCTACACCTTC.

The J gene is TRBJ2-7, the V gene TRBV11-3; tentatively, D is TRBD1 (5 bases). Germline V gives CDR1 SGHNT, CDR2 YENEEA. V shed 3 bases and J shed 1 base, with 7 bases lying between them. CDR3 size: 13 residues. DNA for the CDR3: TGTGCCAGCAGCTTGACAGATTCCTACGAGCAGTACTTC. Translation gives CASSLTDSYEQYF. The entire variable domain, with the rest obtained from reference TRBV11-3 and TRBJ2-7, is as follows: EAGVVQSPRYKIIEKKQPVAFWCNPISGHNTLYWYLQNLGQGPELLIRYENEEAVDDSQLPKDRFSAERLKGVDSTLKIQPAELGDSAVYLCASSLTDSYEQYFGPGTRLTVT.

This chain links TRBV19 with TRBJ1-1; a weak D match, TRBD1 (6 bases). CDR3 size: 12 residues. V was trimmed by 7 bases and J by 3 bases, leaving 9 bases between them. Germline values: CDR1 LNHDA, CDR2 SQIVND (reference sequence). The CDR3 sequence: CASIQGYTEAFF. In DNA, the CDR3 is TGTGCCAGTATACAGGGTTACACTGAAGCTTTCTTT. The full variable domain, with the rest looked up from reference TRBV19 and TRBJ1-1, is DGGITQSPKYLFRKEGQNVTLSCEQNLNHDAMYWYRQDPGQGLRLIYYSQIVNDFQKGDIAEGYSVSREKKESFPLTVTSAQKNPTAFYLCASIQGYTEAFFGQGTRLTVV.

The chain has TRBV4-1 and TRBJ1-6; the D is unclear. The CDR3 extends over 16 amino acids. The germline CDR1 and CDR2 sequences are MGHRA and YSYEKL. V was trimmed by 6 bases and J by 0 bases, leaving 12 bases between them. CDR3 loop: CASSSLGSSYNSPLHF. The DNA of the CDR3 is TGCGCCAGCAGTAGTTTGGGAAGCTCCTATAATTCACCCCTCCACTTT.

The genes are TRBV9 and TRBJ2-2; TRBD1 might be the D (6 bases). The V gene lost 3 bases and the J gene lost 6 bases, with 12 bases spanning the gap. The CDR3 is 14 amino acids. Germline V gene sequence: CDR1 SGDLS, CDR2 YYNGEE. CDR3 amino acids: CASSATNRAGELFF. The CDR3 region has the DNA TGTGCCAGCAGCGCCACTAACAGGGCCGGGGAGCTGTTTTTT.

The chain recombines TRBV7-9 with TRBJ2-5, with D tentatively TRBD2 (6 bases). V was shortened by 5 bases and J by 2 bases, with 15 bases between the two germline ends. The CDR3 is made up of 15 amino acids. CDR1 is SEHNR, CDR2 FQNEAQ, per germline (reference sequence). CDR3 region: CASSPWRAGQETQYF. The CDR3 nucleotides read TGTGCCAGCAGCCCCTGGCGGGCGGGACAAGAGACCCAGTACTTC. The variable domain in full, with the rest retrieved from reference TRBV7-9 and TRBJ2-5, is DTGVSQNPRHKITKRGQNVTFRCDPISEHNRLYWYRQTLGQGPEFLTYFQNEAQLEKSRLLSDRFSAERPKGSFSTLEIQRTEQGDSAMYLCASSPWRAGQETQYFGPGTRLLVL.

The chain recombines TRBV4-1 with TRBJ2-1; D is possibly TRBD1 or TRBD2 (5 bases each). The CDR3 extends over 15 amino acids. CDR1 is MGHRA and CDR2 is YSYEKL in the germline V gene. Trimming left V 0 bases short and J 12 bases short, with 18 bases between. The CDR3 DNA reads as TGCGCCAGCAGCCAAGAGTATCCCCAGAGGGGAATGCAGTTCTTC. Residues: CASSQEYPQRGMQFF.

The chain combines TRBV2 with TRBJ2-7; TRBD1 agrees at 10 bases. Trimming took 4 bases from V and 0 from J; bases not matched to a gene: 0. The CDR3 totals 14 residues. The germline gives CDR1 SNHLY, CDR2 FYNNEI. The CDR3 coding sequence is TGTGCCAGCAGTGGGGACAGGGGCTCCTACGAGCAGTACTTC. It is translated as CASSGDRGSYEQYF.

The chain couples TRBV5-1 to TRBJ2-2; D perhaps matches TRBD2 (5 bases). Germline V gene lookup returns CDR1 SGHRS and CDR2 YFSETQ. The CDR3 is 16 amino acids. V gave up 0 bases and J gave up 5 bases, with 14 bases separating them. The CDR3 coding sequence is TGCGCCAGCAGCTTGGACCCCGGAGGATTGACCGGGGAGCTGTTTTTT. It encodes CASSLDPGGLTGELFF.

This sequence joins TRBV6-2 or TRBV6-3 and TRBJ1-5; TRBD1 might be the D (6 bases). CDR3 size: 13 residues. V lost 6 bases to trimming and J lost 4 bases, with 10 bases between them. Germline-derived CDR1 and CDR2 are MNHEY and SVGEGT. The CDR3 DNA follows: TGTGCCAGCAGCTTACAGGGAAATCAGCCCCAGCATTTT. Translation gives CASSLQGNQPQHF.

CDR3 DNA sequence: TGTGCCAGTAGTATCCAGCAGGGTTTAACCGGGGAGCTGTTTTTT. This translates into CASSIQQGLTGELFF. This chain connects TRBV19 to TRBJ2-2, with D perhaps matching TRBD1 (5 bases). This CDR3 contains 15 residues. The V end lost 3 bases, the J end lost 5 bases, and 13 bases lay between the germline ends. CDR1 is LNHDA and CDR2 is SQIVND in the germline V gene (reference sequence).

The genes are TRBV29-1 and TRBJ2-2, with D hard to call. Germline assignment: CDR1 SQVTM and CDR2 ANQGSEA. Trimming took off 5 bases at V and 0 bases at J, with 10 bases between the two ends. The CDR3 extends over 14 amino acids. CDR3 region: CSVLASSNTGELFF. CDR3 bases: TGCAGCGTTCTTGCCAGCTCGAACACCGGGGAGCTGTTTTTT.

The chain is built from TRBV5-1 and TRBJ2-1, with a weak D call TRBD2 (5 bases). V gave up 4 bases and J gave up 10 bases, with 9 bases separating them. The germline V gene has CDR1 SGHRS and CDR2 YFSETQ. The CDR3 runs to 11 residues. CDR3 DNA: TGCGCCAGCAGCGTAGCGACCGAGCAGTTCTTC. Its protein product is CASSVATEQFF.

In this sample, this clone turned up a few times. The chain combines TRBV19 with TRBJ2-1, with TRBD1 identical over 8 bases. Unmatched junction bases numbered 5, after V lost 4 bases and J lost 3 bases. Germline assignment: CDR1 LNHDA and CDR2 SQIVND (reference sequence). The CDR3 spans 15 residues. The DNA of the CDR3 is TGTGCCAGTAGTAAGGACAGGGAAGTCTACAATGAGCAGTTCTTC. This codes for CASSKDREVYNEQFF. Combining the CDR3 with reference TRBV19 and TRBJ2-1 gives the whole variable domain DGGITQSPKYLFRKEGQNVTLSCEQNLNHDAMYWYRQDPGQGLRLIYYSQIVNDFQKGDIAEGYSVSREKKESFPLTVTSAQKNPTAFYLCASSKDREVYNEQFFGPGTRLTVL.

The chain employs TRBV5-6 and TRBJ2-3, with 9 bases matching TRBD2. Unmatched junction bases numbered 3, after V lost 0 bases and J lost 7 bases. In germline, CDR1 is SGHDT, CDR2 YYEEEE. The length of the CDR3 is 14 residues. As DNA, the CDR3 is TGTGCCAGCAGCTTGGTCCTAGCGGGATATACGCAGTATTTT. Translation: CASSLVLAGYTQYF.

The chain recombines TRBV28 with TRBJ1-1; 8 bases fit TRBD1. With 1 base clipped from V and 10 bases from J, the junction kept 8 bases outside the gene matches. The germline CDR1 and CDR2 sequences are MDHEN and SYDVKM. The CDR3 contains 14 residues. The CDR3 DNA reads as TGTGCCAGCAGTTTATCGGACAGGGCCTTCGGAGCTTTCTTT. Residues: CASSLSDRAFGAFF.

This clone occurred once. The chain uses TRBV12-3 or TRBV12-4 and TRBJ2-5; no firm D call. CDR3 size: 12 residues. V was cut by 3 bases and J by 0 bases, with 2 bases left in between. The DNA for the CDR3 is TGTGCCAGCAGTTTTGACCAAGAGACCCAGTACTTC. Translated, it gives CASSFDQETQYF.

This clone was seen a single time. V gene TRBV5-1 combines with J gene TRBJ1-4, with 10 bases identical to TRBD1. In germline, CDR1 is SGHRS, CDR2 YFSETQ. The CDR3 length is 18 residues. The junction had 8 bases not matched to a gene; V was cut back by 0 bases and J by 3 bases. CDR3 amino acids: CASSLAGTGALANEKLFF. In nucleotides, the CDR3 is TGCGCCAGCAGCTTGGCCGGGACAGGGGCGCTGGCTAATGAAAAACTGTTTTTT.

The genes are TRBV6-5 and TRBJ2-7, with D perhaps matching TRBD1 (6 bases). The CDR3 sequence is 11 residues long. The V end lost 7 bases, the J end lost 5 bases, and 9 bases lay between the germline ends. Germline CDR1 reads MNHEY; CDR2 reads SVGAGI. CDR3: CASTRGNEQYF. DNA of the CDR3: TGTGCCAGCACCAGGGGAAACGAGCAGTACTTC.

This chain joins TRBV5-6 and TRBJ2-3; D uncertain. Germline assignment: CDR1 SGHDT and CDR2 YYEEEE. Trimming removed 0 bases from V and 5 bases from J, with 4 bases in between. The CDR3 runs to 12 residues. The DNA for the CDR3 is TGTGCCAGCAGCTTGGCCGGAGATACGCAGTATTTT. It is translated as CASSLAGDTQYF.

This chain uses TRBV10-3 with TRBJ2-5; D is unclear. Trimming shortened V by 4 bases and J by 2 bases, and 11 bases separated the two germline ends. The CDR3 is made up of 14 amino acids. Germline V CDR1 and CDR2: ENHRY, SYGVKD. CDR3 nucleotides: TGTGCCATCAGTGGAGGCGAAGGACAAGAGACCCAGTACTTC. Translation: CAISGGEGQETQYF.

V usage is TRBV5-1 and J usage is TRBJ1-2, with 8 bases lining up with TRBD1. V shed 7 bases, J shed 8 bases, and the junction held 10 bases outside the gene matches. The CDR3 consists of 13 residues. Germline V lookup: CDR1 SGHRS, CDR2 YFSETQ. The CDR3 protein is CASGQGRLRGYTF. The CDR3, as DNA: TGCGCCAGCGGACAGGGTAGGTTAAGGGGCTACACCTTC.